One sample yielded the 5 T cell receptor beta chains listed below, sequenced in a study of cytomegalovirus exposure and HLA in healthy donors. Use of 60 Vbeta and 13 Jbeta primers characterized the PCR. Assay: immunoSEQ multiplex PCR; the TCRdb copy retains only in-frame clones and omits some. The record lists about 160,000 clones, of which the ten most abundant hold 1% to 1.5%. The specimen was PBMCs. The receptors originated from a woman aged 60-75 years in good health and CMV-seronegative.

The chain has TRBV19 and TRBJ1-6, with 7 bases matching TRBD1. The germline gives CDR1 LNHDA, CDR2 SQIVND (reference sequence). There are 13 residues in the CDR3. The ends lost 6 bases at V and 10 bases at J; junction bases unmatched: 6. In nucleotides, the CDR3 is TGTGCCAGTAGCTGGGACAGAGTCTCACCCCTCCACTTT. It specifies CASSWDRVSPLHF.

This chain connects TRBV5-1 to TRBJ2-5; 15 bases map to TRBD2. The germline V gene encodes CDR1 SGHRS and CDR2 YFSETQ. The V gene end was trimmed by 3 bases and the J gene end by 5 bases; junction bases not matched to a gene: 8. The CDR3 is 17 amino acids. The CDR3 DNA reads TGCGCCAGCAGCTCTGGACTAGCGGGGGGGCCGGGGGAGACCCAGTACTTC. Its translation: CASSSGLAGGPGETQYF.

The J gene is TRBJ1-1, the V gene TRBV19; 7 bases agree with TRBD1. J was trimmed by 0 bases and V by 4 bases; bases with no gene match: 2. Germline V CDR1 and CDR2: LNHDA, SQIVND (reference sequence). CDR3 length: 14 residues. The DNA of the CDR3 is TGTGCCAGTAGTACCAGGGGGGTGAACACTGAAGCTTTCTTT. Its protein is CASSTRGVNTEAFF.

The chain has TRBV6-5 and TRBJ2-7; 7 positions agree with TRBD2. Trimming removed 3 bases from V and 0 bases from J; junction bases left unmatched: 5. The CDR3 spans 15 residues. Germline-derived CDR1 and CDR2 are MNHEY and SVGAGI. The CDR3 nucleotides read TGTGCCAGCAGTTATATCGGGAGGAGCTCCTACGAGCAGTACTTC. Its translation: CASSYIGRSSYEQYF.

CDR3 sequence reads: CASSTGKNSNQPQHF. In nucleotides, the CDR3 is TGTGCCAGCTCGACAGGGAAGAATAGCAATCAGCCCCAGCATTTT. The gene calls are TRBV9 and TRBJ1-5; 7 positions match TRBD1. V dropped 7 bases and J dropped 0; count of bases not matched to a gene: 7. CDR1 SGDLS and CDR2 YYNGEE come from the germline V gene. This CDR3 has 15 residues. Full variable domain (remainder filled in from reference TRBV9 and TRBJ1-5): DSGVTQTPKHLITATGQRVTLRCSPRSGDLSVYWYQQSLDQGLQFLIQYYNGEERAKGNILERFSAQQFPDLHSELNLSSLELGDSALYFCASSTGKNSNQPQHFGDGTRLSIL.